Below are 26 T cell receptor beta chains sequenced from a single sample in a study of Graves' ophthalmopathy and Graves' hyperthyroidism. Amplification of the TCR beta CDR3 regions used RNA transcripts (as template). First-round RT-PCR relied on HTBI primers, and a second-round multiplex PCR came next. TCRdb called the multiplex PCR reads again in MiXCR, with one record for every CDR3 protein. Among some 380,000 distinct CDR3 sequences listed, 15% were seen once. The sample consisted of peripheral blood. Receptors were obtained from a woman aged 18-29 years with stable Graves' hyperthyroidism.

This clonotype was observed many times. V usage is TRBV19 and J usage is TRBJ1-5, with D possibly being TRBD1 (6 bases). V dropped 5 bases and J dropped 4 bases, with 21 bases sitting between them. CDR1 is LNHDA, CDR2 SQIVND, per germline (reference sequence). CDR3 length: 17 residues. The CDR3 here is CASSFAYRANRNQPQHF. CDR3 bases: TGTGCCAGTAGTTTTGCCTACAGGGCCAATCGGAATCAGCCCCAGCATTTT.

This clonotype was recorded many times. The junction differs from germline at one of its ends, possibly a read error. The V gene is TRBV7-8, the J gene TRBJ2-5; D ambiguous. This CDR3 spans 14 amino acids. Per germline, CDR1 SGHVS and CDR2 FQNEAQ. This CDR3 reads CASTLGVNRETQYF. The CDR3 nucleotides read TGTGCCAGCACCTTAGGAGTGAATAGGGAGACCCAGTACTTC.

This clonotype has at least ten counts. This chain joins TRBV10-3 and TRBJ2-7, with D perhaps matching TRBD1 (6 bases). Germline V gene lookup returns CDR1 ENHRY and CDR2 SYGVKD. V lost 5 bases and J lost 4, with 15 bases in between. CDR3 length: 14 residues. CDR3 DNA sequence: TGTGCCATCAGTACAGAAGGGGGTCGGTACGAGCAGTACTTC. It yields the protein CAISTEGGRYEQYF.

This clonotype was observed at least ten times. A much larger clone differs by one base, so this may be a read error. The chain couples TRBV6-2 or TRBV6-3 to TRBJ1-1, with D perhaps matching TRBD1 (5 bases). Germline V CDR1 and CDR2: MNHEY, SVGEGT. The CDR3 totals 13 residues. The V end lost 5 bases, the J end lost 4 bases, and 11 bases lay between the germline ends. As DNA, the CDR3 is TGTGCCAGCAGTCACAGACAGTCCACTGAAGCTTTCTTT. Translation gives CASSHRQSTEAFF.

This clonotype was counted ten times or more. The rearrangement uses TRBV12-3 or TRBV12-4 and TRBJ2-5; TRBD2 matches at 8 bases. The CDR3 contains 14 residues. With V trimmed by 5 bases and J by 6 bases, 8 bases remained unmatched. CDR3 sequence reads: CASSDPGREKTQYF. In DNA form, the CDR3 reads TGTGCCAGCAGTGACCCCGGGAGGGAAAAGACCCAGTACTTC.

The rearrangement links TRBV6-1 to TRBJ2-7, with D unresolved. Germline V gives CDR1 MNHNS, CDR2 SASEGT. Trimming shortened V by 4 bases and J by 0 bases, and 7 bases separated the two germline ends. The CDR3 loop spans 13 amino acids. This CDR3 is CASSVERSYEQYF. The CDR3 bases are TGTGCCAGCAGTGTAGAGCGCTCCTACGAGCAGTACTTC.

Only a few counts were recorded for this clonotype. The V and J genes are TRBV2 and TRBJ1-5; 7 nucleotides align to TRBD1. The CDR3 is 16 residues long. V shed 5 bases, J shed 4 bases, and the junction held 11 bases outside the gene matches. From germline, CDR1 is SNHLY and CDR2 FYNNEI. CDR3 in DNA: TGTGCCAGCAGTAAGACAGCGGCAGGGGGTAATCAGCCCCAGCATTTT. Its translation is CASSKTAAGGNQPQHF.

V usage is TRBV6-2 or TRBV6-3 and J usage is TRBJ2-7, with TRBD2 identical over 11 bases. The CDR3 has 14 residues. J gave up 2 bases and V 6 bases, and 3 bases lay outside the gene matches. Germline CDR1 reads MNHEY; CDR2 reads SVGEGT. CDR3 loop: CASRLAGVAYEQYF. For the CDR3, the DNA is TGTGCCAGCAGACTAGCGGGAGTTGCCTACGAGCAGTACTTC.

In this sample, this clonotype turned up many times. The V gene is TRBV12-3 or TRBV12-4, the J gene TRBJ1-2; 7 nucleotides line up with TRBD1. Unmatched junction bases numbered 8, after V lost 3 bases and J lost 4 bases. The CDR3 is 15 residues long. The DNA of the CDR3 is TGTGCCAGCAGTTTGACCGACAGGGCTAGCTATGGCTACACCTTC. Protein product: CASSLTDRASYGYTF.

This clonotype has only a few counts. Since a much larger clone is just one base distant, this may be a read error. The gene calls are TRBV12-3 or TRBV12-4 and TRBJ2-4; perhaps D is TRBD1 or TRBD2 (6 bases each). The CDR3 extends over 15 amino acids. The CDR3 protein is CASSRKRGAKNIKYF. In DNA form, the CDR3 reads TGTGCCAGCAGTCGCAAGAGGGGGGCTAAAAACATTAAGTACTTC.

Many counts were recorded for this clonotype. The chain recombines TRBV20-1 with TRBJ2-7; D remains unclear. V lost 0 bases and J lost 5, with 8 bases in between. CDR3 length equals 12 residues. Looked up from germline, CDR1 is DFQATT and CDR2 is SNEGSKA (reference sequence). In DNA form, the CDR3 reads TGCAGTGCTAGAGATCTTCTAGACGAGCAGTACTTC. As protein: CSARDLLDEQYF.

In its sample, this clonotype was seen many times. The V call is TRBV19, the J call TRBJ1-2; 8 bases align to TRBD1. The length of the CDR3 is 13 residues. Germline V gene sequence: CDR1 LNHDA, CDR2 SQIVND (reference sequence). V trimming: 11 bases; J trimming: 8 bases; junction bases outside the gene matches: 13. The CDR3: CAGSGGAGDGYTF. CDR3 sequence (DNA): TGTGCCGGGTCAGGGGGCGCGGGGGACGGCTACACCTTC.

This clonotype came up many times. The V and J genes are TRBV12-5 and TRBJ2-5; perhaps D is TRBD1 or TRBD2 (5 bases each). Germline CDR1 LGHNT, CDR2 FRNRAP. Deletions cut 6 bases from V and 4 bases from J, with 18 bases between. CDR3 length: 15 residues. CDR3 in DNA: TGTGCTAGTGGCAGGGACGGCTTTCCGAGAGAGACCCAGTACTTC. This translates into CASGRDGFPRETQYF.

This clonotype appeared many times. The gene calls are TRBV7-9 and TRBJ1-2; D is ambiguous. Germline CDR1 is SEHNR and CDR2 is FQNEAQ (reference sequence). With 5 bases removed from V and 6 bases from J, the gap between germline ends came to 16 bases. There are 14 residues in the CDR3. CDR3: CASSQVAGIDGYTF. CDR3 DNA sequence: TGTGCCAGCAGCCAAGTTGCGGGTATAGATGGCTACACCTTC.

This clonotype occurred many times. V usage is TRBV7-2 and J usage is TRBJ1-6; D is ambiguous. Germline lookup yields CDR1 SGHTA and CDR2 FQGNSA. The CDR3 covers 15 residues. V dropped 6 bases and J dropped 7 bases, with 16 bases sitting between them. In DNA form, the CDR3 reads TGTGCCAGCAGTCGCACGTCTAGGTTGAATTCACCCCTCCACTTT. As protein: CASSRTSRLNSPLHF.

This clonotype occurred many times. The chain has TRBV29-1 and TRBJ2-7, with a weak D call TRBD2 (5 bases). CDR3 length: 13 amino acids. Germline CDR1 reads SQVTM; CDR2 reads ANQGSEA. V was shortened by 3 bases and J by 1 base, with 10 bases between the two germline ends. The CDR3 reads CSVEAGISYEQYF. CDR3 DNA sequence: TGCAGCGTTGAGGCCGGGATTTCCTACGAGCAGTACTTC.

CDR3 sequence: CASRWGVSPSYEQYF. CDR3 coding DNA: TGTGCCAGCAGATGGGGGGTTAGTCCTTCCTACGAGCAGTACTTC. The chain is built from TRBV6-1 and TRBJ2-7; tentatively, D is TRBD2 (6 bases). CDR1 and CDR2 from the germline V gene are MNHNS and SASEGT. V was cut by 6 bases and J by 1 base, with 16 bases left in between. This CDR3 is 15 amino acids long.

V and J are TRBV3-1 and TRBJ1-2; the D is unclear. This CDR3 region has 15 residues. V lost 0 bases, J lost 5 bases, and 13 bases lay in between. Germline-derived CDR1 and CDR2 are LGHDT and YNNKEL (reference sequence). CDR3 DNA: TGTGCCAGCAGCCAAGACGCGGGTCGTCGGTATGGCTACACCTTC. Its translation: CASSQDAGRRYGYTF.

This clonotype showed up many times. This chain connects TRBV7-2 to TRBJ2-5; D gene uncertain. The V end lost 4 bases, the J end lost 5 bases, and 11 bases lay between the germline ends. This CDR3 has 13 amino acids. CDR1 is SGHTA and CDR2 is FQGNSA in the germline V gene. CDR3 coding DNA: TGTGCCAGCAGCTCTTTTCAAGGGGAGACCCAGTACTTC. It is translated as CASSSFQGETQYF.

This clonotype was counted at least ten times. V and J are TRBV12-3 or TRBV12-4 and TRBJ1-2; D possibly corresponds to TRBD1 (5 bases). Deletions cut 5 bases from V and 3 bases from J, with 13 bases between. The CDR3 covers 14 residues. The CDR3 DNA reads as TGTGCCAGCAGTATCCGGACGGGGGACTATGGCTACACCTTC. The encoded protein is CASSIRTGDYGYTF.

This clonotype was found many times. The chain joins TRBV15 to TRBJ2-6; D is unresolved. CDR1 and CDR2 from the germline V gene are LNHNV and YYDKDF (reference sequence). Trimming pared 3 bases from V and 6 bases from J, leaving 18 bases between. The CDR3 has 17 amino acids. DNA of the CDR3: TGTGCCACCAGCAGCACGAGGCTGCTTCTGGAGGCCAACGTCCTGACTTTC. Translated, it gives CATSSTRLLLEANVLTF.

This clonotype was counted many times. The rearrangement joins TRBV28 to TRBJ1-2, with D possibly being TRBD1 (5 bases). This CDR3 region has 13 residues. Trimming stripped 7 bases from V and 3 bases from J, with 12 bases between. Germline values: CDR1 MDHEN, CDR2 SYDVKM. CDR3 sequence (DNA): TGTGCCAGCAAACGGGACGGATACTATGGCTACACCTTC. Its translation is CASKRDGYYGYTF.

This clonotype was counted many times. This chain connects TRBV12-3 or TRBV12-4 to TRBJ1-1; D remains unclear. Trimming removed 3 bases from V and 3 bases from J, with 8 bases in between. The CDR3 extends over 13 amino acids. CDR3 nucleotides: TGTGCCAGCAGTTTCCCCCCATACACTGAAGCTTTCTTT. It encodes CASSFPPYTEAFF.

This clonotype was seen repeatedly, ten times or more. V gene TRBV6-2 or TRBV6-3 combines with J gene TRBJ2-7; 9 bases match TRBD1. The CDR3 loop spans 17 amino acids. The germline V gene has CDR1 MNHEY and CDR2 SVGEGT. V shed 0 bases and J 1 base; nucleotides not matched to a gene: 7. In DNA form, the CDR3 reads TGTGCCAGCAGTTACTCGTCGGACAGGGGAATATCCTACGAGCAGTACTTC. Translating it yields CASSYSSDRGISYEQYF.

This clonotype was counted many times. The chain couples TRBV29-1 to TRBJ2-5; 9 bases are shared with TRBD1. Germline CDR1 SQVTM, CDR2 ANQGSEA. V dropped 1 base and J dropped 4; count of bases not matched to a gene: 7. This CDR3 contains 15 residues. The CDR3 coding sequence is TGCAGCGTTGAAGCCGACAGGGGGTTTGGAGAGACCCAGTACTTC. It translates to CSVEADRGFGETQYF.

This clonotype was picked up many times. The chain links TRBV5-1 to TRBJ1-3, with D tentatively TRBD1 (5 bases). The CDR3 is 18 amino acids. The V and J ends lost 1 base and 0 bases respectively, with 17 bases between them. Germline-derived CDR1 and CDR2 are SGHRS and YFSETQ. CDR3 coding DNA: TGCGCCAGCAGCTTGCGCGGGGCCGACGGAACCTCTGGAAACACCATATATTTT. It specifies CASSLRGADGTSGNTIYF.